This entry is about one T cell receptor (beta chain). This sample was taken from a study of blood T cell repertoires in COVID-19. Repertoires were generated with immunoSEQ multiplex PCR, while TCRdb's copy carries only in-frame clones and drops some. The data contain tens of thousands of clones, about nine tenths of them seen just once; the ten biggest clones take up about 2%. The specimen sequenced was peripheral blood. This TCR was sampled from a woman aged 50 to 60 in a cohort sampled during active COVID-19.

The CDR3 protein is CASSSPQGYGYTF. In DNA form, the CDR3 reads TGTGCCAGCAGCTCCCCTCAGGGCTATGGCTACACCTTC. The V and J genes are TRBV11-2 and TRBJ1-2, with D possibly being TRBD1 (5 bases). The V end lost 4 bases, the J end lost 4 bases, and 10 bases lay between the germline ends. This CDR3 has 13 residues. CDR1 is SGHAT and CDR2 is FQNNGV in the germline V gene.